The TCR beta chain described here comes from a study of neurological immune-mediated disorders (dated by TCRdb to between 2019 and 2020). About the study as a whole: Using UMI-based sequencing, the study compared peripheral blood TCR-beta repertoires from patients with HTLV-I-associated myelopathy (HAM/TSP), patients with multiple sclerosis, and healthy controls. Alongside PBMC samples, the set of about 100 TCR-beta libraries contained longitudinal samples, technical triplicates, and paired CD4+ and CD8+ T-cell subsets that had been sorted. The cohort included 60 to 75 subjects: about 15 with HAM/TSP, approximately 34 with multiple sclerosis, and some 20 healthy controls. What the research found in general, with its limitations: Expanded clones from different subjects shared no identical CDR3 amino acid sequences, which suggests that TCR-beta repertoires were private in all groups. The highest TCR clonal expansion was observed in HAM/TSP patients, whereas the lowest was observed in MS patients, even when compared with healthy controls.

Including the terminal cysteine and phenylalanine, the CDR3 comprises 14 residues. Just CDR3 DNA is preserved here, 42 bases in frame from base 1. Per the germline V gene (reference sequence), LGHDT is the CDR1 and YNNKEL is the CDR2. V loses 1 base of germline sequence and J loses 4 bases, and the interval between the two ends is 10 bases. This clonotype showed up many times. Its binding antigen is unknown. Within one base of it there is no much larger clone, and no base qualities were kept. Libraries from unsorted PBMCs were made from 2 million PBMCs kept in RNAlater at -80 degrees C until RNA extraction. PBMCs were separated from peripheral blood using Ficoll-Hypaque density gradient centrifugation and then cryopreserved in liquid nitrogen. To synthesize cDNA, template-switch 5'RACE was performed with a primer carrying a 10-nucleotide random unique molecular identifier so that each TCR transcript was tagged. Every sequencing run yielded over 180 million TCR-beta sequences covering 15-18 subjects. The RNeasy kit was used to extract total RNA. The KAPA Real-time Library Amplification kit was used to amplify TCR-beta VDJ regions with primers for the TCR constant region and the 5'RACE anchor. A first PCR added sample indexes and Illumina adaptors, after which a second PCR increased the library yield. After Ampure bead purification, the TCR product of roughly 650 bp was size-selected on a 2% E-gel SizeSelection system. Library quality was checked on a Bioanalyzer, concentration was measured with Qubit, and libraries were quantified with the Kapa Library Quantification kit before pooling. An Illumina HiSeq 2500 sequenced the libraries paired-end 2 x 150 bp. To increase sequence diversity, about 24-32% phiX was spiked into each library pool. Processing in the source paper ran as follows. Quality-filtered reads were processed with the UMI-based MiGEC pipeline, which removed over 75% of raw TCR sequences during error correction. VDJ genes were aligned to IMGT germline references, and clonotypes were defined by unique CDR3 amino acid sequence plus V-J genes. Clonal expansion, Shannon diversity and CDR3 relatedness were evaluated with VDJtools (CalcPairwiseDistances, ClusterSamples), while phylogenetic trees were built in CLCbio workbench. Using coefficient-of-variation modelling across technical triplicates, the study counted a clone as expanded if it had at least 8 unique UMIs. Through fastp at Q25 and MiXCR, TCRdb rebuilt clones from the public reads, retaining in-frame beta chains. Rows are combined by CDR3 protein, so each entry shows the most common genes and DNA. TCRdb's processing, not the study's, gives the V and J calls here. The sample contains tens of thousands of distinct CDR3 sequences, around a tenth of them found a single time. 21% of the sample rests with the top ten.

The rearrangement joined TRBV3-1 to TRBJ1-2, with TRBD1 tentatively as D gene (6 bases match). Specimen: PBMCs. This TCR was recovered from a woman aged 40 to 50 with HTLV-1-associated myelopathy (HAM/TSP). The DNA sequence reads TGTGCCAGCAGCCAAGGCACAGGGCGCTATGGCTACACCTTC. It translates to CASSQGTGRYGYTF.